This T cell receptor beta chain appears in the sequencing data of a study of T cell responses to AZD1222 COVID-19 vaccine. Background on the study: Pooling covered second doses at about 4 or about 12 weeks. Study-level findings and limits: Vaccine-associated CD4 TCRs spanned spike, dominant at 160-218 and 743-854. The study reported that nearly half of spike-specific TCRs target unmutated variant regions.

As concerns this clone: Its antigen is not known.

V shed 7 bases and J 10 bases; nucleotides not matched to a gene: 13. Germline lookup yields CDR1 SGHTA and CDR2 FQGNSA. The CDR3 has 15 amino acids. Sequenced by immunoSEQ multiplex PCR; TCRdb stores in-frame clones only, minus some. The table records more than 100,000 clones, more than 75% of them present only once. The material was peripheral blood, obtained on day 0 of AZD1222 vaccination. V and J are TRBV7-2 and TRBJ2-1; 10 bases align to TRBD2. The TCR originated in an adult in good health. The CDR3 spells CASTPGTSAAGEQFF. The CDR3, as DNA: TGTGCCAGCACCCCCGGGACTAGCGCCGCGGGCGAGCAGTTCTTC.